This T cell receptor beta chain was recorded in a study of blood T cell repertoires in COVID-19. Across the whole study: Sample material is recorded as cDNA or gDNA derived from T cells, B-cell-depleted T cells, or PBMCs.

Points on this clone: Relative to the germline gene, one junction end is altered; a read error may explain this.

TCRdb keeps only in-frame clones here, not all; method: immunoSEQ multiplex PCR. The profile covers under 100,000 clones, with around 83% appearing a single time and over 15% taken by the ten largest. The clonotype comes from a woman between 55 and 75 years old with acute or convalescent COVID-19. The specimen was peripheral blood.

Here the CDR3 DNA reads TGTGCCAGCAGCCAAGATCGGGGCGGGGTGAACTTC. This translates into CASSQDRGGVNF. The chain carries TRBV4-2 and TRBJ2-7, with TRBD2 as a possible D gene (6 bases). This CDR3 is built from 12 residues. The germline CDR1 and CDR2 sequences are LGHNA and YNFKEQ.